Sequencing of this TCR beta chain was carried out in a study of metastatic and nonmetastatic thyroid tumors. The overall study: Comparative analysis of repertoires was undertaken across blood and tumor or nodule tissue obtained from malignant and benign thyroid patients.

This clone appeared many times. What it recognizes is unknown. Per the authors' pipeline: A distant-metastasis classifier for papillary thyroid cancer was built using CDR3 differences across clinicopathological groups. Using MiXCR, TCRdb reanalyzed the PCR reads. In this record, the V and J calls reflect TCRdb's handling and not the investigators' own analysis. The sample lists around 32,000 clones; roughly 6.8% were seen once. General observations from the study: Malignant thyroid tumors reportedly had TCR beta diversity that was significantly higher than in benign nodules, in blood and tumor.

This CDR3 has 12 residues. V dropped 1 base and J dropped 7 bases, with 10 bases sitting between them. In germline, CDR1 is GTSNPN, CDR2 SVGIG (reference sequence). All patients were untreated before thyroid surgery. Sequencing input: blood. The clonotype comes from a female donor with papillary thyroid cancer or a benign thyroid nodule (not recorded which). Some clones in this sample may be carry-over from other donors' samples. The chain recombines TRBV30 with TRBJ2-5, with D possibly matching TRBD2 (5 bases). The CDR3 nucleotides are TGTGCCTGGAGTGAGGTCGGAGGGACCCAGTACTTC. Its translation is CAWSEVGGTQYF.